Below are 12 T cell receptor beta chains sequenced from a single sample in a study of shared clonotypes between healthy human individuals. Naive CD8 isolation took CD45RO-negative cells positively selected for CCR7 and excluded terminally differentiated effector memory CD45RA+ cells. The data were produced by immunoSEQ multiplex PCR, yet TCRdb's version contains in-frame clones alone and is incomplete. Of around 610,000 clones listed, 96% are singletons. What was sequenced was naive CD8+ T cells sorted from blood. These receptors all stem from a woman under 40 in good health.

The rearrangement joins TRBV27 to TRBJ1-4, with D unresolved. CDR3 length equals 15 residues. Trimming took off 1 base at V and 1 base at J, with 7 bases between the two ends. Germline CDR1 and CDR2: MNHEY and SMNVEV (reference sequence). CDR3 protein: CASSLFWGTNEKLFF. CDR3 nucleotides: TGTGCCAGCAGTTTATTTTGGGGAACTAATGAAAAACTGTTTTTT. The variable domain in full, completed from reference TRBV27 and TRBJ1-4, reads EAQVTQNPRYLITVTGKKLTVTCSQNMNHEYMSWYRQDPGLGLRQIYYSMNVEVTDKGDVPEGYKVSRKEKRNFPLILESPSPNQTSLYFCASSLFWGTNEKLFFGSGTQLSVL.

V usage is TRBV25-1 and J usage is TRBJ2-2; 12 bases are a match to TRBD2. The CDR3 is 15 amino acids. The germline V gene has CDR1 MGHDK and CDR2 SYGVNS. The J segment lost 6 bases and the V segment lost 2 bases, leaving 1 base of the junction unmatched. In nucleotides, the CDR3 is TGTGCCAGCAGTGAAACTAGCGGGAGGCCCGGGGAGCTGTTTTTT. This encodes CASSETSGRPGELFF.

The chain has TRBV29-1 and TRBJ2-1, with D perhaps TRBD2 (5 bases). The V end lost 0 bases, the J end lost 0 bases, and 12 bases lay between the germline ends. This CDR3 comprises 16 residues. Germline V CDR1 and CDR2: SQVTM, ANQGSEA. The CDR3 DNA reads TGCAGCGTTGAAGATTTCGAAGGGAGCTCCTACAATGAGCAGTTCTTC. Translation: CSVEDFEGSSYNEQFF.

V is TRBV15 and J is TRBJ2-2; TRBD1 or TRBD2 may be the D gene (5 bases each). V dropped 5 bases and J dropped 1 base, with 8 bases sitting between them. This CDR3 has 14 residues. The germline CDR1 and CDR2 sequences are LNHNV and YYDKDF (reference sequence). The CDR3 DNA reads TGTGCCACCAGCGGAGGACAGAACACCGGGGAGCTGTTTTTT. Residues: CATSGGQNTGELFF.

The rearrangement links TRBV28 to TRBJ1-4; TRBD1 agrees at 7 bases. Germline V gives CDR1 MDHEN, CDR2 SYDVKM. V lost 8 bases to trimming and J lost 4 bases; unmatched junction nucleotides: 1. This CDR3 contains 12 residues. CDR3 coding DNA: TGTGCCAGCGGACAGGTTAATGAAAAACTGTTTTTT. Amino acids: CASGQVNEKLFF.

The V call is TRBV4-1, the J call TRBJ1-1; TRBD1 is a possible D gene (5 bases). With 0 bases removed from V and 5 bases from J, the gap between germline ends came to 16 bases. Germline CDR1 reads MGHRA; CDR2 reads YSYEKL. This CDR3 comprises 16 residues. The CDR3 loop is CASSQDLRPEGTEAFF. The CDR3 DNA sequence: TGCGCCAGCAGCCAAGATTTACGGCCTGAGGGGACTGAAGCTTTCTTT.

The chain combines TRBV5-6 with TRBJ1-3; no clear D. This CDR3 has 13 amino acids. V was shortened by 7 bases and J by 2 bases, with 10 bases between the two germline ends. Germline V CDR1 and CDR2: SGHDT, YYEEEE. CDR3 nucleotide sequence: TGTGCCAGCTGGGCAGGACCTGGAAACACCATATATTTT. Translated, it gives CASWAGPGNTIYF.

The chain uses TRBV28 and TRBJ2-7, with D unclear. The ends were cut back, 5 bases at V and 2 bases at J, with 4 bases in the middle. The CDR3 runs 11 residues. Looked up from germline, CDR1 is MDHEN and CDR2 is SYDVKM. The CDR3 region is CASSETYEQYF. The DNA for the CDR3 is TGTGCCAGCAGTGAGACCTACGAGCAGTACTTC.

V and J are TRBV10-2 and TRBJ2-3; D unresolved. The CDR3 spans 13 residues. Trimming took off 1 base at V and 5 bases at J, with 7 bases between the two ends. The V gene's germline CDR1 is WSHSY and CDR2 SAAADI. The CDR3 loop reads CASSELWGDTQYF. In DNA, the CDR3 is TGCGCCAGCAGTGAGTTGTGGGGAGATACGCAGTATTTT.

About this clone: Other DNA sequences within the sample encode an identical CDR3. The gene calls are TRBV27 and TRBJ2-7; 13 bases align to TRBD2. Germline V gene data show CDR1 as MNHEY and CDR2 as SMNVEV (reference sequence). V trimming: 6 bases; J trimming: 7 bases; junction bases outside the gene matches: 6. The CDR3 runs to 14 residues. This chain's CDR3 is CASRLAGGPGEQYF. The CDR3, as DNA: TGTGCCAGCAGACTAGCGGGAGGGCCGGGGGAGCAGTACTTC.

The chain joins TRBV27 to TRBJ1-1, with 7 bases identical to TRBD1. The CDR3 contains 14 residues. Germline lookup yields CDR1 MNHEY and CDR2 SMNVEV (reference sequence). With V trimmed by 6 bases and J by 5 bases, 9 bases remained unmatched. The CDR3 here is CASRIGGGTTEAFF. The DNA for the CDR3 is TGTGCCAGCAGGATAGGGGGCGGTACGACTGAAGCTTTCTTT.

The chain has TRBV27 and TRBJ2-5; 8 positions agree with TRBD1. CDR1 and CDR2 (germline): MNHEY, SMNVEV (reference sequence). J gave up 4 bases and V 6 bases, and 13 bases lay outside the gene matches. CDR3 length: 16 amino acids. The chain's CDR3 is CASSPVGTGQGETQYF. CDR3 DNA: TGTGCCAGCAGCCCGGTCGGGACAGGACAGGGAGAGACCCAGTACTTC.